The clone carrying this T cell receptor beta chain appeared a few times. Its antigen is currently unknown. V was pared by 7 bases and J by 4 bases, with 15 bases between. The CDR3 length is 14 residues. Germline lookup yields CDR1 SNHLY and CDR2 FYNNEI. Using immunoSEQ multiplex PCR, the repertoire was profiled, and TCRdb retains in-frame clones only, with some absent. The sample includes around 14,000 clones, about 78% of them seen just once. This specimen comes from a study of PD-1 blockade in classical Hodgkin lymphoma. Study summary: Patients were administered nivolumab (3 mg/kg intravenously) every 2 weeks.

Each and every patient relapsed after autologous stem cell transplantation, and patients got differing brentuximab vedotin exposure. Overall study findings and caveats: Reports described newly diagnosed patients as having lower baseline TCR diversity than healthy donors. By C4D1, CD4+ diversity increased significantly, especially in complete responders. Anyone who began nivolumab under 1 year after ASCT was excluded.

This chain joins TRBV2 and TRBJ2-3; perhaps TRBD1 as D (6 bases). Specimen: peripheral blood mononuclear cells (PBMCs), collected before the second cycle of nivolumab. The TCR sequence derives from a human donor with classical Hodgkin lymphoma. The CDR3 DNA follows: TGTGCCAGCATCGGGACAAACCGGGCAGATACGCAGTATTTT. Protein product: CASIGTNRADTQYF.